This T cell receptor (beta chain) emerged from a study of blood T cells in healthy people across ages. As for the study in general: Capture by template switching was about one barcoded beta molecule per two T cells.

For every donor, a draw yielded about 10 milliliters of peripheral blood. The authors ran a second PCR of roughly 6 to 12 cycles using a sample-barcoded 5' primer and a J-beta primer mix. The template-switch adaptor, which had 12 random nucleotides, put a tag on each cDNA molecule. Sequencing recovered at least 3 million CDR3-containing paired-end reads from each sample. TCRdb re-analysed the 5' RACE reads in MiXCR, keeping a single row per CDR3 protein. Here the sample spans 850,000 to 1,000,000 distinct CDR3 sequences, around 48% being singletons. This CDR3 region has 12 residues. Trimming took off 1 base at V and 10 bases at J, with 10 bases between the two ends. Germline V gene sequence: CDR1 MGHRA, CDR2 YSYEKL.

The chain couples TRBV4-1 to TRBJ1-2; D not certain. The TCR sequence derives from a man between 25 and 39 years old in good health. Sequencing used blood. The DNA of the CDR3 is TGCGCCAGCAGCCAAGTAGGTGAGGTCTACACCTTC. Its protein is CASSQVGEVYTF.